Each of the 16 T cell receptor beta chains below was sequenced from the same sample in a study of post-analysis software for immune sequencing data. No cognate antigen is known for these TCRs. Study-wide results and caveats: Included in a set of about 5 TRBV segments more frequent in patients than controls were TRBV5-6, TRBV5-1 and TRBV20-1.

The authors incorporated unique molecular identifiers into the TCR beta cDNA libraries. TCRdb fed the PCR reads into MiXCR, producing one record per CDR3 protein. The sample has roughly 580,000 distinct CDR3 sequences, around 40% seen once; the top ten hold under 2%. The sequenced material came from blood. These receptors were taken from a girl aged 5 to 17 with multiple sclerosis.

This clonotype was seen a few times. The chain carries TRBV10-1 and TRBJ2-7; TRBD2 matches 7 bases. Germline CDR1 is WNHNN and CDR2 is SYGVQD (reference sequence). The CDR3 covers 16 residues. V lost 0 bases and J lost 0; bases outside the gene matches: 5. The CDR3, as DNA: TGCGCCAGCAGTGAGTCGCGGGAGCGAGGCTCCTACGAGCAGTACTTC. It translates to CASSESRERGSYEQYF.

This clonotype was detected once. The chain recombines TRBV7-2 with TRBJ1-2; D not resolved. Trimming shortened V by 5 bases and J by 4 bases, and 8 bases separated the two germline ends. The CDR3 spans 12 residues. CDR1 SGHTA and CDR2 FQGNSA come from the germline V gene. This chain's CDR3 is CASSNAGYGYTF. The CDR3 DNA is TGTGCCAGCAGCAATGCGGGCTATGGCTACACCTTC. The variable domain in full, completed from reference TRBV7-2 and TRBJ1-2, reads GAGVSQSPSNKVTEKGKDVELRCDPISGHTALYWYRQSLGQGLEFLIYFQGNSAPDKSGLPSDRFSAERTGGSVSTLTIQRTQQEDSAVYLCASSNAGYGYTFGSGTRLTVV.

The chain is built from TRBV7-6 and TRBJ2-5; possible D gene TRBD1, 5 bases. The V gene lost 1 base and the J gene lost 2 bases, with 11 bases spanning the gap. The CDR3 is made up of 15 amino acids. Germline loops: CDR1 SGHVS, CDR2 FNYEAQ. CDR3 DNA sequence: TGTGCCAGCAGCTTAGGACAGAGACTTCAAGAGACCCAGTACTTC. Its protein is CASSLGQRLQETQYF.

The chain links TRBV5-1 to TRBJ1-2; D is ambiguous. The CDR3 consists of 14 residues. The V gene's germline CDR1 is SGHRS and CDR2 YFSETQ. With 0 bases removed from V and 13 bases from J, the gap between germline ends came to 19 bases. CDR3 in amino acids: CASSLAPREESCTF. The CDR3 DNA reads as TGCGCCAGCAGCTTGGCGCCGCGGGAGGAGAGCTGCACCTTC.

The sample holds a few counts of this clonotype. This rearrangement joins TRBV5-5 to TRBJ2-5; D possibly corresponds to TRBD1 (6 bases). This CDR3 comprises 12 residues. Trimming shortened V by 3 bases and J by 7 bases, and 10 bases separated the two germline ends. Germline loops: CDR1 SGHKS, CDR2 YYEKEE (reference sequence). The CDR3 spells CASSSGAGTQYF. The DNA of the CDR3 is TGTGCCAGCAGCTCAGGGGCGGGGACCCAGTACTTC.

A few counts support this clonotype. J is TRBJ2-7 and V is TRBV20-1; 13 bases agree with TRBD2. The CDR3 loop spans 15 amino acids. Germline CDR1 reads DFQATT; CDR2 reads SNEGSKA (reference sequence). The junction had 8 bases not matched to a gene; V was cut back by 6 bases and J by 3 bases. This CDR3 reads CSARMGLAGIYEQYF. CDR3 coding DNA: TGCAGTGCACGTATGGGACTAGCGGGGATCTACGAGCAGTACTTC.

The V call is TRBV4-2, the J call TRBJ2-5, with 8 positions matching TRBD2. The V and J ends lost 1 base and 3 bases, in that order; junction bases with no gene match: 7. Germline CDR1 and CDR2: LGHNA and YNFKEQ. The CDR3 covers 16 residues. CDR3 nucleotide sequence: TGTGCCAGCAGCCAAGCGGGAATAGCGGGAAAAGAGACCCAGTACTTC. Its translation: CASSQAGIAGKETQYF.

This chain joins TRBV11-2 and TRBJ2-3, with 8 positions matching TRBD1. Germline assignment: CDR1 SGHAT and CDR2 FQNNGV. V trimming: 5 bases; J trimming: 5 bases; junction bases outside the gene matches: 9. The CDR3 sequence is 15 residues long. Here the CDR3 DNA reads TGTGCCAGCAGCCCGAGGACAGGGAATGGAGATACGCAGTATTTT. Amino acids: CASSPRTGNGDTQYF.

This chain uses TRBV28 with TRBJ2-1, with D tentatively TRBD2 (7 bases). Trimming pared 3 bases from V and 7 bases from J, leaving 13 bases between. Germline-derived CDR1 and CDR2 are MDHEN and SYDVKM. The CDR3 contains 14 residues. The CDR3 spells CASSLSGGQNEQFF. The CDR3, as DNA: TGTGCCAGCAGTTTGTCGGGGGGCCAGAATGAGCAGTTCTTC.

J is TRBJ2-1 and V is TRBV7-9, with no clear D. The CDR3 has 12 residues. Germline V lookup: CDR1 SEHNR, CDR2 FQNEAQ (reference sequence). Deletions cut 4 bases from V and 9 bases from J, with 10 bases between. The CDR3 is CASSSMVTEQFF. CDR3 bases: TGTGCCAGCAGCTCAATGGTTACTGAGCAGTTCTTC.

The V and J genes are TRBV20-1 and TRBJ2-5; tentatively, D is TRBD1 (5 bases). CDR3 length: 13 residues. The V gene's germline CDR1 is DFQATT and CDR2 SNEGSKA (reference sequence). Trimming took 2 bases from V and 5 from J, leaving 12 bases between them. CDR3 DNA: TGCAGTGCTAGAAGGGGATCTAGGGAGACCCAGTACTTC. Amino acid sequence: CSARRGSRETQYF.

The chain carries TRBV5-1 and TRBJ2-1, with 7 bases fitting TRBD2. This CDR3 comprises 15 residues. Germline V gene sequence: CDR1 SGHRS, CDR2 YFSETQ. V shed 1 base, J shed 6 bases, and the junction held 7 bases outside the gene matches. The DNA of the CDR3 is TGCGCCAGCAGCTTGACTAGCGCGACCGTCAATGAGCAGTTCTTC. Amino acids: CASSLTSATVNEQFF. Variable domain in full (rest from reference TRBV5-1 and TRBJ2-1): KAGVTQTPRYLIKTRGQQVTLSCSPISGHRSVSWYQQTPGQGLQFLFEYFSETQRNKGNFPGRFSGRQFSNSRSEMNVSTLELGDSALYLCASSLTSATVNEQFFGPGTRLTVL.

About this clonotype itself: Germline and junction disagree at one end, which may indicate a read error. V is TRBV6-5 and J is TRBJ1-6; D uncertain. The CDR3 loop spans 13 amino acids. Germline V lookup: CDR1 MNHEY, CDR2 SVGAGI. CDR3 in amino acids: CASSLAYISPLHF. CDR3 sequence (DNA): TGTGCCAGCAGTTTAGCCTATATTTCACCCCTCCACTTT.

In regard to this clonotype: One junction end disagrees with the germline gene, perhaps due to a read error. This chain links TRBV9 with TRBJ2-2; possible D gene TRBD1, 6 bases. Germline loops: CDR1 SGDLS, CDR2 YYNGEE. The CDR3 totals 17 residues. The CDR3 nucleotides read TGTGCCAGCAGCGATAGTCGACAGGATTCGAACACCGGGGAGCTATTTTTT. The encoded protein is CASSDSRQDSNTGELFF.

There are a few counts of this clonotype. This sequence joins TRBV6-1 and TRBJ1-1, with no clear D. This CDR3 comprises 11 residues. CDR1 is MNHNS, CDR2 SASEGT, per germline. Trimming took off 3 bases at V and 11 bases at J, with 10 bases between the two ends. The CDR3 DNA reads TGTGCCAGCAGTGAGGAACCCGAGGCTTTCTTT. Protein product: CASSEEPEAFF.

The chain has TRBV24-1 and TRBJ2-3, with 8 bases fitting TRBD2. Germline values: CDR1 KGHDR, CDR2 SFDVKD. Losses at the gene ends were 7 bases for V and 3 bases for J; bases not matched to a gene: 8. The CDR3 has 15 amino acids. For the CDR3, the DNA is TGTGCCACCAGCTCCCCACGGGAGGGGACAGATACGCAGTATTTT. This gives the protein CATSSPREGTDTQYF.